These T cell receptor beta chains were read from a single sample in a study of T cells in Graves' hyperthyroidism and ophthalmopathy. From the multiplex PCR reads, TCRdb called clonotypes with MiXCR, one entry per CDR3 protein. The table lists around 530,000 distinct CDR3 sequences, 15% to 20% of them singletons. Sequencing used blood. The receptors shown here come from a woman aged 18-29 years with Graves' ophthalmopathy. The CDR3 runs from the conserved cysteine through the conserved F or W. Each record gives: clone size, V gene, D gene, J gene, CDR3 DNA, CDR3 protein. D genes are given only for firm matches. The size of a clone is reported for some rows only, either as once, few or many, or as a class for expanded clones.

size: .; V: TRBV5-4; D: TRBD1; J: TRBJ1-2; DNA: TGTGCCAGCAGCGAGGGACAGACGCATTATGGCTACACCTTC; CDR3: CASSEGQTHYGYTF
size: few; V: TRBV29-1; D: TRBD2; J: TRBJ2-1; DNA: TGCAGCGTTGAAGAATCGGGCGGGAGGGCGCAGTTCTTC; CDR3: CSVEESGGRAQFF
size: few; V: TRBV12-3/TRBV12-4; D: .; J: TRBJ2-2; DNA: TGTGCCAGCACCCGGAGCGGGGAGCTGTTTTTT; CDR3: CASTRSGELFF
size: .; V: TRBV7-9; D: TRBD2; J: TRBJ2-1; DNA: TGTGCCGGCAGGACGGGAGGCGGCTACAATGAGCAGTTCTTC; CDR3: CAGRTGGGYNEQFF
size: many; V: TRBV27; D: .; J: TRBJ2-7; DNA: TGTGCCAGCAGTTTCGCCAGGCAGATCTACGAGCAGTACTTC; CDR3: CASSFARQIYEQYF
size: .; V: TRBV20-1; D: .; J: TRBJ1-4; DNA: TGCAGTGCGGAACCCGAGGCTAATGAAAAACTGTTTTTT; CDR3: CSAEPEANEKLFF
size: many; V: TRBV27; D: .; J: TRBJ2-7; DNA: TGTGCCAGCGGGGTATATAACTCAGCGTTCAACGAGCAGTACTTC; CDR3: CASGVYNSAFNEQYF
size: .; V: TRBV6-4; D: .; J: TRBJ2-5; DNA: TGTGCCAGCAGTGACGGACCCCAAGAGACCCAGTACTTC; CDR3: CASSDGPQETQYF
size: .; V: TRBV5-1; D: .; J: TRBJ2-3; DNA: TGCGCCAGCAGCTTGGAGACCCTGTCTAGCACAGATACGCAGTATTTT; CDR3: CASSLETLSSTDTQYF
size: many; V: TRBV12-3/TRBV12-4; D: TRBD2; J: TRBJ2-1; DNA: TGTGCCAGCAGGCCCAGACTAGCGGGAGACTACAATGAGCAGTTCTTC; CDR3: CASRPRLAGDYNEQFF
size: many; V: TRBV6-2/TRBV6-3; D: .; J: TRBJ1-2; DNA: TGTGCCAGCAGTAGCAGTTCGTATGGCTACACCTTC; CDR3: CASSSSSYGYTF
size: many; V: TRBV28; D: .; J: TRBJ2-3; DNA: TGTGCCAGCAGTTTTGGGCAGAATCCTAGCACAGATACGCAGTATTTT; CDR3: CASSFGQNPSTDTQYF
size: .; V: TRBV13; D: .; J: TRBJ2-5; DNA: TGTGCCAGCAGTGTGTCGGGGCCAAGAGAGACCCAGTACTTC; CDR3: CASSVSGPRETQYF
size: few; V: TRBV28; D: TRBD1; J: TRBJ2-7; DNA: TGTGCCAGCAGTTTATACAGGGGGATCTACGAGCAGTACTTC; CDR3: CASSLYRGIYEQYF
size: .; V: TRBV3-1; D: TRBD1; J: TRBJ2-7; DNA: TGTGCCAGCAGCCAGGAAGGACAGGGCTCCTACGAGCAGTACTTC; CDR3: CASSQEGQGSYEQYF
size: few; V: TRBV10-2; D: TRBD2; J: TRBJ2-5; DNA: TGCGCCAGCAGCAGCCCCCCGGGACTAGCGGGGAACACTAGAGAGACCCAGTACTTC; CDR3: CASSSPPGLAGNTRETQYF
size: few; V: TRBV4-1; D: TRBD1; J: TRBJ1-5; DNA: TGCGCCAGCGCTCGGGACAGGGTCCAGCCCCAGCATTTT; CDR3: CASARDRVQPQHF
size: many; V: TRBV2; D: .; J: TRBJ1-5; DNA: TGTGCCAGCAGGGAGGATAGCAATCAGCCCCAGCATTTT; CDR3: CASREDSNQPQHF
size: .; V: TRBV12-3/TRBV12-4; D: .; J: TRBJ1-1; DNA: TGTGCCAGCAGCCCCGCTGGGGATGAAGCTTTCTTT; CDR3: CASSPAGDEAFF
size: many; V: TRBV12-3/TRBV12-4; D: .; J: TRBJ1-2; DNA: TGTGCCAGCAGTTTAGCGTCAAACGGTCTCGATGGCTACACCTTC; CDR3: CASSLASNGLDGYTF
size: .; V: TRBV12-3/TRBV12-4; D: .; J: TRBJ2-1; DNA: TGTGCCAGCTGGTCCACAAGAAACAATGAGCAGTTCTTC; CDR3: CASWSTRNNEQFF
size: many; V: TRBV20-1; D: TRBD2; J: TRBJ2-5; DNA: TGCAGTAGCGGGGGGGCCAAGGGAGAGACCCAGTACTTC; CDR3: CSSGGAKGETQYF
size: few; V: TRBV12-3/TRBV12-4; D: TRBD2; J: TRBJ2-1; DNA: TGTGCCAGCAGTGGACTAGCGGGGGGGGAAAAGGATGAGCAGTTCTTC; CDR3: CASSGLAGGEKDEQFF
size: many; V: TRBV28; D: .; J: TRBJ2-5; DNA: TGTGCCAGCAGTAGGACTAACCAAGAGACCCAGTACTTC; CDR3: CASSRTNQETQYF
size: many; V: TRBV30; D: TRBD1; J: TRBJ1-1; DNA: TGTGCCTGGAGGGGACAGGGGGCTTTCTTT; CDR3: CAWRGQGAFF
size: many; V: TRBV28; D: .; J: TRBJ2-7; DNA: TGTGCCAGCAGCCGAGGGGGTTTACTCTCCTACGAGCAGTACTTC; CDR3: CASSRGGLLSYEQYF
size: many; V: TRBV7-2; D: TRBD2; J: TRBJ2-5; DNA: TGTGCCAGCAGCTTAGAAGGGACTAGTAGGGAGACCCAGTACTTC; CDR3: CASSLEGTSRETQYF
size: many; V: TRBV11-3; D: .; J: TRBJ2-7; DNA: TGTGCCAGCAGCCGGACCTTCGGCGAGCAGTACTTC; CDR3: CASSRTFGEQYF
size: .; V: TRBV20-1; D: TRBD2; J: TRBJ2-5; DNA: TGCAGTGCCACTATCCCGGGACTAGCGGAGACCCAGTACTTC; CDR3: CSATIPGLAETQYF
size: many; V: TRBV20-1; D: .; J: TRBJ1-1; DNA: TGCAGTGCTAGAGATCCCAGGGGGAACACTGAAGCTTTCTTT; CDR3: CSARDPRGNTEAFF
size: few; V: TRBV20-1; D: TRBD1; J: TRBJ2-7; DNA: TGCAGTGCGGAGACAGGGGGGTACGAGCAGTACTTC; CDR3: CSAETGGYEQYF
size: .; V: TRBV6-9; D: .; J: TRBJ2-5; DNA: TGTGCCAGCAGTTCGTGGATAGGAGAGACCCAGTACTTC; CDR3: CASSSWIGETQYF
size: .; V: TRBV9; D: TRBD2; J: TRBJ2-1; DNA: TGTGCCAGCAGCGTAGGGGGCGGGAGGGCCAGAGAGCAGTTCTTC; CDR3: CASSVGGGRAREQFF
size: many; V: TRBV27; D: TRBD2; J: TRBJ2-3; DNA: TGTGCCAGCAAAGTAGCGGGAGGGACAGATACGCAGTATTTT; CDR3: CASKVAGGTDTQYF
size: few; V: TRBV12-3/TRBV12-4; D: .; J: TRBJ1-1; DNA: TGTGCCAGCAGTGGGCTATCCATGAACACTGAAGCTTTCTTT; CDR3: CASSGLSMNTEAFF
size: many; V: TRBV12-3/TRBV12-4; D: .; J: TRBJ1-2; DNA: TGTGCCAGCAGTTTGGAGGAGAACTATGGCTACACCTTC; CDR3: CASSLEENYGYTF
size: many; V: TRBV6-2/TRBV6-3; D: TRBD2; J: TRBJ2-2; DNA: TGTGCCAGCAGTTATAGAGCGGGACTTAACACCGGGGAGCTGTTTTTT; CDR3: CASSYRAGLNTGELFF
size: many; V: TRBV28; D: .; J: TRBJ2-2; DNA: TGTGCCAGCAGTTTATGGCGGACGCCGAACACCGGGGAGCTGTTTTTT; CDR3: CASSLWRTPNTGELFF
size: many; V: TRBV7-8; D: .; J: TRBJ2-5; DNA: TGTGCCAGCAGCTCAATGATGGGGCAAGAGACCCAGTACTTC; CDR3: CASSSMMGQETQYF
size: few; V: TRBV6-6; D: .; J: TRBJ2-2; DNA: TGTGCCAGCAGTTACAGGACCCTAAACACCGGGGAGCTGTTTTTT; CDR3: CASSYRTLNTGELFF
size: .; V: TRBV15; D: .; J: TRBJ2-1; DNA: TGTGCCACCAGCAGAGTTGGGGGCCCCTACAATGAGCAGTTCTTC; CDR3: CATSRVGGPYNEQFF
size: many; V: TRBV7-9; D: .; J: TRBJ1-1; DNA: TGTGCCAGCAGCCTTTATGAAGGGGGAGTCACTGAAGCTTTCTTT; CDR3: CASSLYEGGVTEAFF
size: .; V: TRBV7-8; D: TRBD1; J: TRBJ1-3; DNA: TGTGCCAGCAGCGGGGACAGGGGGCGATCTGGAAACACCATATATTTT; CDR3: CASSGDRGRSGNTIYF
size: .; V: TRBV27; D: TRBD1; J: TRBJ1-4; DNA: TGTGCCAGCAGTCCCGGGACAGCAACTAATGAAAAACTGTTTTTT; CDR3: CASSPGTATNEKLFF
size: .; V: TRBV20-1; D: .; J: TRBJ1-3; DNA: TGCAGTGCTAGAGATTTGGGGGGGGGGACTGGAAACACCATATATTTT; CDR3: CSARDLGGGTGNTIYF
size: many; V: TRBV7-9; D: .; J: TRBJ2-7; DNA: TGTGCCAGCAGCCTAGGGGTGGGCGATAACTACGAGCAGTACTTC; CDR3: CASSLGVGDNYEQYF
size: many; V: TRBV29-1; D: .; J: TRBJ2-3; DNA: TGCAGCGCCCAAAGGGGCCCAGGGTTAGCAGATACGCAGTATTTT; CDR3: CSAQRGPGLADTQYF
size: .; V: TRBV12-5; D: TRBD1; J: TRBJ2-3; DNA: TGTGCTAGTGGTTTGGAAACAGGGGGCTTAAGCACAGATACGCAGTATTTT; CDR3: CASGLETGGLSTDTQYF
size: few; V: TRBV12-3/TRBV12-4; D: TRBD1; J: TRBJ1-2; DNA: TGTGCCAGCGGGGACAGCCTGACCTATGGCTACACCTTC; CDR3: CASGDSLTYGYTF
size: many; V: TRBV5-1; D: .; J: TRBJ1-1; DNA: TGCGCCAGCAGCGAGGACACCCTGAACACTGAAGCTTTCTTT; CDR3: CASSEDTLNTEAFF
size: .; V: TRBV10-1; D: .; J: TRBJ1-1; DNA: TGCGCCAGCAGTGAGATTAGGTACAGGGACTACACTGAAGCTTTCTTT; CDR3: CASSEIRYRDYTEAFF
size: few; V: TRBV5-1; D: TRBD2; J: TRBJ2-1; DNA: TGCGCCAGCAGCTTGAGGATAGCGGGCTACAATGAGCAGTTCTTC; CDR3: CASSLRIAGYNEQFF
size: many; V: TRBV30; D: .; J: TRBJ1-6; DNA: TGTGCCTGGAGTGGTGTGGACTCCTATAATTCACCCCTCCACTTT; CDR3: CAWSGVDSYNSPLHF
size: .; V: TRBV12-3/TRBV12-4; D: .; J: TRBJ1-1; DNA: TGTGCCAGCAGTTTTGGAGACCTTATGAACACTGAAGCTTTCTTT; CDR3: CASSFGDLMNTEAFF
size: .; V: TRBV3-1; D: .; J: TRBJ2-1; DNA: TGTGCCAGCAGCGCCCGGAATGAGCAGTTCTTC; CDR3: CASSARNEQFF
size: few; V: TRBV14; D: .; J: TRBJ1-4; DNA: TGTGCCAGCAGCCCTTATACCCAGGGCGATGAAAAACTGTTTTTT; CDR3: CASSPYTQGDEKLFF
size: .; V: TRBV19; D: .; J: TRBJ2-1; DNA: TGTGCCAGTAGTACCGGACTTACCAATGAGCAGTTCTTC; CDR3: CASSTGLTNEQFF
size: once; V: TRBV10-3; D: .; J: TRBJ1-4; DNA: TGTGCCATCAACCCCCGTGGGGCTAATGAAAAACTGTTTTTT; CDR3: CAINPRGANEKLFF
size: many; V: TRBV7-8; D: TRBD2; J: TRBJ2-1; DNA: TGTGCCAGCAGCCCCGGGACTACACTTTACAATGAGCAGTTCTTC; CDR3: CASSPGTTLYNEQFF
size: many; V: TRBV3-1; D: .; J: TRBJ1-6; DNA: TGTGCCAGCAGCCAAGGTGTCACGACGACCCTCCACTTT; CDR3: CASSQGVTTTLHF